These 10 T cell receptor beta chains came from one sample sequenced in a study of T cells in women clearing cervical HPV infection listed by TCRdb under 2018. The library was built by means of the immunoSEQ multiplex PCR assay. Here the immuneACCESS table is served through TCRdb, limited to in-frame sequences with V and J called. Missing clones are a known gap in these copies; in checked studies unresolved V genes cover under half, and the rest lacks a known reason. The data table for this sample lists 25,000 to 35,000 clones. The ten largest account for about 23% of the sample. Input material: blood buffy coat. Source of these receptors: a woman aged 18-70 years with a cervical HPV16 infection that either progressed to CIN3+ or cleared (not recorded which).

Concerning this clone itself: From the germline J gene comes the end of the CDR3, since the read stops 3 residues before it. The gene calls are TRBV7-9 and TRBJ1-2; no firm D call. The germline V gene has CDR1 SEHNR and CDR2 FQNEAQ (reference sequence). The CDR3 sequence is 14 residues long. CDR3 DNA, as far as it was read: TGTGCCAGCAGCTTCGGGTCACTCAACTACGAC. Its protein is CASSFGSLNYD. The CDR3 as a whole reads CASSFGSLNYDYTF.

Regarding this clone: The CDR3 end is not reached by the read, which stops 3 residues before it; the germline J gene fills it in. This chain connects TRBV7-6 to TRBJ1-1; 7 nucleotides align to TRBD1. V shed 5 bases and J 7 bases; nucleotides not matched to a gene: 7. Germline lookup yields CDR1 SGHVS and CDR2 FNYEAQ. The CDR3 length is 13 residues. The part of the CDR3 DNA that was read is TGTGCCAGCAGCAGTGGACAGGACCTTGAA. This sequence encodes CASSSGQDLE. The CDR3 in full is CASSSGQDLEAFF.

In regard to this clone: The read terminates 3 residues before the CDR3 end, so the remaining end is supplied by the germline J gene. This chain uses TRBV30 with TRBJ1-1; D gene ambiguous. There are 14 residues in the CDR3. Trimming pared 0 bases from V and 1 base from J, leaving 9 bases between. CDR1 and CDR2 (germline): GTSNPN, SVGIG (reference sequence). CDR3 residues: CAWSVRRGNTEAFF. The covered CDR3 bases are TGTGCCTGGAGTGTACGGCGGGGGAACACTGAA.

A remark on this clone: Read data end 3 residues before the CDR3 end; the end is taken from the germline J gene. The genes are TRBV11-2 and TRBJ2-3; maybe TRBD1 (5 bases). There are 15 residues in the CDR3. The germline CDR1 and CDR2 sequences are SGHAT and FQNNGV. CDR3 bases read: TGTGCCAGCAGCTTAGATAGGGGCCCCAATCAGCCG. It is translated as CASSLDRGPNQP. The whole CDR3 sequence is CASSLDRGPNQPQYF.

Regarding this clone: With the read ending 3 residues before the CDR3 end, the germline J gene is used to fill in that end. The chain links TRBV5-1 to TRBJ2-5, with D tentatively TRBD2 (6 bases). The CDR3 spans 13 residues. V was pared by 0 bases and J by 4 bases, with 7 bases between. Germline CDR1 reads SGHRS; CDR2 reads YFSETQ. Partial CDR3 DNA: TGCGCCAGCAGCTTGGTGGAGGGAGAGACC. Amino acids: CASSLVEGET. The entire CDR3 sequence reads CASSLVEGETQYF.

As regards this clone: The read ends 3 residues before the CDR3 terminus; that terminus is restored from the germline J gene. The chain recombines TRBV7-2 with TRBJ2-1, with 9 bases lining up with TRBD2. From germline, CDR1 is SGHTA and CDR2 FQGNSA. V shed 5 bases, J shed 8 bases, and the junction held 10 bases outside the gene matches. The CDR3 loop spans 15 amino acids. CDR3 DNA, as far as it was read: TGTGCCAGCAGCCTCCGGGCGGGAGGGCCAGATGAG. Protein: CASSLRAGGPDE. The complete CDR3 sequence is CASSLRAGGPDEQFF.

With respect to this clone: Read data end 3 residues before the CDR3 end; the end is taken from the germline J gene. The rearrangement links TRBV18 to TRBJ2-7; TRBD1 might be the D (6 bases). Germline assignment: CDR1 KGHSH and CDR2 LQKENI. Deletions cut 6 bases from V and 0 bases from J, with 12 bases between. The CDR3 length is 14 residues. CDR3 sequence: CASSRQESSYEQYF. The sequenced part of the CDR3 DNA is TGTGCCAGCTCCCGACAGGAGAGCTCCTACGAG.

Notes on this clone: Read data end 3 residues before the CDR3 end; the end is taken from the germline J gene. This chain connects TRBV5-1 to TRBJ2-1; D uncertain. The CDR3 runs 15 residues. Germline V gene sequence: CDR1 SGHRS, CDR2 YFSETQ. V gave up 4 bases and J gave up 0 bases, with 11 bases separating them. The covered CDR3 bases are TGCGCCAGCAGCGAGCTAGTTACCTCCTACAATGAG. Encoded protein: CASSELVTSYNE. The full-length CDR3 reads as CASSELVTSYNEQFF.

Comments on this clone: The read finishes 3 residues shy of the CDR3 end, and the germline J gene is used to complete it. The chain employs TRBV19 and TRBJ1-2; D is unresolved. Germline V gene lookup returns CDR1 LNHDA and CDR2 SQIVND (reference sequence). This CDR3 is 14 amino acids long. The DNA read from the CDR3 is TGTGCCAGTAGTAACCTAGCGGGAGAGAAGGGC. Translating gives CASSNLAGEKG. The whole CDR3 sequence reads CASSNLAGEKGYTF.

Note on this clone: The CDR3 end lies 3 residues beyond the end of the read and is filled in from the germline J gene. The rearrangement links TRBV5-1 to TRBJ1-1; D remains unclear. The CDR3 has 13 amino acids. Trimming shortened V by 3 bases and J by 1 base, and 7 bases separated the two germline ends. Germline V gene data show CDR1 as SGHRS and CDR2 as YFSETQ. CDR3 DNA, as far as it was read: TGCGCCAGCAGCTCCCGAGGGAACACTGAA. This codes for CASSSRGNTE. The full CDR3 protein is CASSSRGNTEAFF.